This T cell receptor beta chain was captured by sequencing in a study of cytomegalovirus exposure and HLA in healthy donors. Study observations and caveats: Most TCR sequences were uncommon, yet certain public TCRs appeared in many donors.

Comment on this clone: Its antigen is still unknown.

The CDR3 consists of 11 residues. Trimming pared 5 bases from V and 9 bases from J, leaving 8 bases between. Germline V gene data show CDR1 as MNHEY and CDR2 as SMNVEV (reference sequence). Sequencing was performed with immunoSEQ multiplex PCR; in TCRdb, only in-frame clones are kept and a portion is missing. The repertoire consists of 130,000 or so clones, with just under 90% occurring once and the leading ten covering over 3%. The source material was PBMCs. This TCR was sampled from a young man in good health and CMV-seronegative. The genes are TRBV27 and TRBJ2-1, with a possible D match to TRBD2 (6 bases). The CDR3 nucleotides read TGTGCCAGCAGTCCCGGGGGTGAGCAGTTCTTC. It translates to CASSPGGEQFF.